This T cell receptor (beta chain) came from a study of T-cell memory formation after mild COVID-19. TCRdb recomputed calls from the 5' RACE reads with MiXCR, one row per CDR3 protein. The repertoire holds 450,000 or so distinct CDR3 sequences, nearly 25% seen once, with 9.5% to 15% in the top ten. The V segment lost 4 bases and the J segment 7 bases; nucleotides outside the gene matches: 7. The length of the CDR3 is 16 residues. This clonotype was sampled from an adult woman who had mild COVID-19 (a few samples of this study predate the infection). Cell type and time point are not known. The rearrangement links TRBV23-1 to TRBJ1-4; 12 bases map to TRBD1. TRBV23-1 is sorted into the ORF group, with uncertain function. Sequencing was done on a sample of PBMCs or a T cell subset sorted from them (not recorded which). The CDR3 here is CASSPGQGAFGEKLFF. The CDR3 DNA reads TGCGCCAGCAGTCCGGGACAGGGGGCTTTTGGTGAAAAACTGTTTTTT.